This T cell receptor (beta chain) was sequenced in a study of blood T cell repertoires in COVID-19. Study overall: Specimens from acute and convalescent COVID-19 originated in the United States, Italy and Spain.

As processed by the authors: Amplification of reference gene primers was used by the study to estimate nucleated cell counts. Clones were sequenced by immunoSEQ multiplex PCR, and TCRdb holds only the in-frame ones, with some missing. V and J calls and clone size are copied from that table; D and trimming were computed from the DNA. In the table there are 200,000 or so clones, 80% to 85% of which are singletons. Per germline, CDR1 SQVTM and CDR2 ANQGSEA. The CDR3 length is 14 residues. Germline trimming cut 4 bases from V and 3 bases from J; bases unmatched to any gene: 3. The clonotype comes from a woman aged 55-69 years who had recovered from COVID-19. The rearrangement joins TRBV29-1 to TRBJ2-1, with 10 bases that match TRBD1. Material for sequencing was peripheral blood. CDR3 sequence reads: CSVGRDRGYNEQFF. CDR3 nucleotide sequence: TGCAGCGTTGGCCGGGACAGGGGCTACAATGAGCAGTTCTTC.